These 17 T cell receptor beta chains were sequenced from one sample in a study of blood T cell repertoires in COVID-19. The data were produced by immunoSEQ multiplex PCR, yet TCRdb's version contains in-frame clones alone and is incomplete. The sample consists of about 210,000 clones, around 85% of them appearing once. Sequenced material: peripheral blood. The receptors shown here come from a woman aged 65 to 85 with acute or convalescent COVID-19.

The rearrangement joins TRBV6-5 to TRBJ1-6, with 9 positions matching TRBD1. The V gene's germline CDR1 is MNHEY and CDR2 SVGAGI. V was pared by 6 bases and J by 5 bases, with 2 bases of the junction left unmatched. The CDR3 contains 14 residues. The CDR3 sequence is CASRRTGDNSPLHF. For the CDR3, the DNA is TGTGCCAGCAGGAGGACAGGGGATAATTCACCCCTCCACTTT.

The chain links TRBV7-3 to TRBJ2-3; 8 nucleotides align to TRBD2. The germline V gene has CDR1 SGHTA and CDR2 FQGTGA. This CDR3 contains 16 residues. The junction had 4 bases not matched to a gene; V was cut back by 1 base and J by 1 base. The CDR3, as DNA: TGTGCCAGCAGCTTAATGGTGACTAGCGGCACAGATACGCAGTATTTT. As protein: CASSLMVTSGTDTQYF.

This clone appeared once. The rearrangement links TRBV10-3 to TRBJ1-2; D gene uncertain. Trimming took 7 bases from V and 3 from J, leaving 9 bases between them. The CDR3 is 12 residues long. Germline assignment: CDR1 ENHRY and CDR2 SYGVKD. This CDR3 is CAIKRRDYGYTF. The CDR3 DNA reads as TGTGCCATCAAGCGCCGTGACTATGGCTACACCTTC.

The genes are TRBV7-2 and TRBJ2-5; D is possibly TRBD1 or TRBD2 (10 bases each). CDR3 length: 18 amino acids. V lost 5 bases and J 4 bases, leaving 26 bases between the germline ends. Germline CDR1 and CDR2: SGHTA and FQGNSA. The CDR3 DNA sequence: TGTGCCAGCAGCGTGGGACAGGGGAGCGGGAGGGTCAGAGAGACCCAGTACTTC. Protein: CASSVGQGSGRVRETQYF.

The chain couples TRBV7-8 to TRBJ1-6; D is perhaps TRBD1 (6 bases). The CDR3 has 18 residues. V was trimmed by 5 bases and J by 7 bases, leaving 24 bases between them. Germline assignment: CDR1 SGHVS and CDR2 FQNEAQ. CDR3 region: CASSLLPIGQSGNSPLHF. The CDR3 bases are TGTGCCAGCAGCCTGCTCCCAATCGGACAGAGCGGAAATTCACCCCTCCACTTT.

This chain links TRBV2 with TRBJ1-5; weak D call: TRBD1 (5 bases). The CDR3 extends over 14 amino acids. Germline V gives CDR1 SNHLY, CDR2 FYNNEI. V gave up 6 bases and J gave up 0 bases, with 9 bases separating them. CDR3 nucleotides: TGTGCCAGCAGGGCAGGGATTAGCAATCAGCCCCAGCATTTT. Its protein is CASRAGISNQPQHF.

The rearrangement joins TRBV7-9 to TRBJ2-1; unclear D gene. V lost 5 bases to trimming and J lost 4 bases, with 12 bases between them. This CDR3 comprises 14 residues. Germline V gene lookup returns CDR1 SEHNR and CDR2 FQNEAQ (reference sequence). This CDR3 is CASSLISSYNEQFF. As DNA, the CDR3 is TGTGCCAGCAGCCTCATTTCGAGTTACAATGAGCAGTTCTTC.

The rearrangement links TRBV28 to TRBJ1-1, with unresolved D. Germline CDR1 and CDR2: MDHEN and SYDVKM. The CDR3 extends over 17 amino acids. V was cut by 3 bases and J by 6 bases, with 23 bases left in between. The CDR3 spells CASSFRRPHPERAEAFF. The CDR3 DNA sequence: TGTGCCAGCAGTTTTCGACGACCGCACCCCGAGAGGGCTGAAGCTTTCTTT.

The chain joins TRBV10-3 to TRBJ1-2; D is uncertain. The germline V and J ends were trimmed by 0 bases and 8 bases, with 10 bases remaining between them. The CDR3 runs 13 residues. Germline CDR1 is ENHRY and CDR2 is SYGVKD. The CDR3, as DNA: TGTGCCATCAGTGAGTCGATCCGCCTAGGCTACACCTTC. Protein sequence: CAISESIRLGYTF.

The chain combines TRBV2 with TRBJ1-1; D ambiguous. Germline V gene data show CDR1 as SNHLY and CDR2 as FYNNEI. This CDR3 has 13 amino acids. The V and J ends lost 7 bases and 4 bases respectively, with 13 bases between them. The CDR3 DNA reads TGTGCCAGCACGCTTCGTGAGAGCACTGAAGCTTTCTTT. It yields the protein CASTLRESTEAFF.

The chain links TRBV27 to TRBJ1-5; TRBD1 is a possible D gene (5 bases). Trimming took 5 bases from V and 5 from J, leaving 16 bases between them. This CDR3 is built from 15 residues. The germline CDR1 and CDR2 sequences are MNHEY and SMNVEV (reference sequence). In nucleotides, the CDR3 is TGTGCCAGCAGTCCGTTAGGGGCACGACATCAGCCCCAGCATTTT. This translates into CASSPLGARHQPQHF.

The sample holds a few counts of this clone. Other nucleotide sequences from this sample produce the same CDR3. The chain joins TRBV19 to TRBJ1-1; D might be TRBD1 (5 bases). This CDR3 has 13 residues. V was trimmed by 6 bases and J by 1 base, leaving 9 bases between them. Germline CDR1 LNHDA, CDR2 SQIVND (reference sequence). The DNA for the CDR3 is TGTGCCAGTAGATCCACAGGGAACACTGAAGCTTTCTTT. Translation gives CASRSTGNTEAFF.

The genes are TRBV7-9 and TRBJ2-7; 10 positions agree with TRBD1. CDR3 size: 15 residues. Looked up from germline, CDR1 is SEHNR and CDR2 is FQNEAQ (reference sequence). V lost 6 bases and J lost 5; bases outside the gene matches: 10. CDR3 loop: CASRGPGQGIHEQYF. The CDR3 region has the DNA TGTGCCAGCAGGGGGCCGGGACAGGGGATCCACGAGCAGTACTTC. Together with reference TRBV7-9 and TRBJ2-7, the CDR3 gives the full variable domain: DTGVSQNPRHKITKRGQNVTFRCDPISEHNRLYWYRQTLGQGPEFLTYFQNEAQLEKSRLLSDRFSAERPKGSFSTLEIQRTEQGDSAMYLCASRGPGQGIHEQYFGPGTRLTVT.

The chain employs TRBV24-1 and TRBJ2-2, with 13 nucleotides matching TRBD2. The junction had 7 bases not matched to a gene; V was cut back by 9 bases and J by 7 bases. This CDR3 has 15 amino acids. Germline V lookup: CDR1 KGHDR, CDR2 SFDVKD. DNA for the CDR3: TGTGCCACCGGCAGGACTAGCGGGAGTGTCGGGGAGCTGTTTTTT. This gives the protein CATGRTSGSVGELFF.

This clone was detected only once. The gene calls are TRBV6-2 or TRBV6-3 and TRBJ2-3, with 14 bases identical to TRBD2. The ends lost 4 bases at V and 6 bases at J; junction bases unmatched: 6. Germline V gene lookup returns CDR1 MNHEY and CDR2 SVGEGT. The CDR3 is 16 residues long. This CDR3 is CASSSGTSGRADTQYF. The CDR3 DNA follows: TGTGCCAGCAGTTCCGGGACTAGCGGGAGAGCCGATACGCAGTATTTT.

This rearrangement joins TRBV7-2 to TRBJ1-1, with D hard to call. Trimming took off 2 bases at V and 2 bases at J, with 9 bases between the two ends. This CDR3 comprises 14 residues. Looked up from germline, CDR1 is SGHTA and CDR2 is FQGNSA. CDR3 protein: CASSLSRANTEAFF. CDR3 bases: TGTGCCAGCAGCTTATCCCGCGCCAACACTGAAGCTTTCTTT.

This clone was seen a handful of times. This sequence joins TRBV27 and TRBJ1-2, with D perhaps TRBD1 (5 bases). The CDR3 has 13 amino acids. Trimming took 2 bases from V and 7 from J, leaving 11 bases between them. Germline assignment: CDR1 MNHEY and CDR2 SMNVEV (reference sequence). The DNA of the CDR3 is TGTGCCAGCAGTTTACGACAGCAAGGTGGCTACACCTTC. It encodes CASSLRQQGGYTF.